This TCR beta chain was documented in a study of T-cell memory formation after mild COVID-19. The germline CDR1 and CDR2 sequences are MNHEY and SVGEGT. V dropped 7 bases and J dropped 1 base, with 25 bases sitting between them. CDR3 length: 18 residues. TCRdb redid the calling of the 5' RACE reads with MiXCR, one entry per CDR3 protein. The repertoire holds approximately 560,000 distinct CDR3 sequences, approximately 15% seen once, with around 7.8% in the top ten. This receptor was identified in an adult woman who had mild COVID-19 (a few samples of this study predate the infection). Cell type and time point are not known. The rearrangement links TRBV6-2 or TRBV6-3 to TRBJ1-1; D may be TRBD1 (5 bases). The source material was PBMCs or a T cell subset sorted from them (not recorded which). The CDR3 DNA follows: TGTGCCAGCAAGGATGTCGGCAGGTGGGGGGTGGAGAACACTGAAGCTTTCTTT. Its translation: CASKDVGRWGVENTEAFF.